One and the same sample provided the 3 T cell receptor beta chains below, sequenced in a study of T cells in women clearing cervical HPV infection. Sequenced by immunoSEQ multiplex PCR; TCRdb stores in-frame clones only, minus some. The table lists about 39,000 clones. The sequenced material came from blood buffy coat. These receptors were taken from a woman aged 18-70 years with a cervical HPV16 infection that either progressed to CIN3+ or cleared (not recorded which).

A remark on this clone: The CDR3 goes on 3 residues after the read ends, and that part is filled in from the germline J gene. The V gene is TRBV5-6, the J gene TRBJ1-5; 7 bases are a match to TRBD1. CDR1 is SGHDT and CDR2 is YYEEEE in the germline V gene. The CDR3 runs 14 residues. V lost 3 bases, J lost 6 bases, and 6 bases stayed unmatched. The CDR3 loop reads CASSYSGGRQPQHF. The CDR3 bases that were read are TGTGCCAGCAGCTACTCAGGGGGACGTCAGCCC.

Turning to this clone: From the germline J gene comes the end of the CDR3, since the read stops 3 residues before it. The genes are TRBV11-2 and TRBJ2-7, with TRBD2 matching over 11 bases. Germline V CDR1 and CDR2: SGHAT, FQNNGV. The CDR3 extends over 14 amino acids. V dropped 5 bases and J dropped 2; count of bases not matched to a gene: 2. The CDR3 loop reads CASSDSGGAYEQYF. CDR3 bases read: TGTGCCAGCAGCGATAGCGGGGGGGCCTACGAG.

Of note for this clone: The CDR3 is cut off 3 residues early in the read; its end comes from the germline J gene. The rearrangement uses TRBV2 and TRBJ2-2, with 8 positions matching TRBD2. Trimming at V came to 11 bases and at J to 1 base, leaving 15 bases not matched to a gene. Germline CDR1 is SNHLY and CDR2 is FYNNEI. This CDR3 spans 17 amino acids. The DNA read from the CDR3 is TGTGCCTCCGACGGGGGGGACCTTCTTAGGAACACCGGGGAG. Translation gives CASDGGDLLRNTGE. The full CDR3 sequence reads CASDGGDLLRNTGELFF.